Below, 17 T cell receptor beta chains from the same sample are listed, as sequenced in a study of cytomegalovirus exposure and HLA in healthy donors. It was with 60 Vbeta and 13 Jbeta primers that the PCR ran. TCRdb's copy holds only in-frame clones and misses some; the assay was immunoSEQ multiplex PCR. The table lists 170,000 or so clones, less than 90% of them singletons. What was sequenced was PBMCs. All receptors come from a man in his fifties in good health and CMV-seronegative.

The V gene is TRBV5-1, the J gene TRBJ2-5; tentatively, D is TRBD2 (6 bases). This CDR3 contains 15 residues. Germline V gives CDR1 SGHRS, CDR2 YFSETQ. V was cut by 4 bases and J by 5 bases, with 18 bases left in between. The CDR3 coding sequence is TGCGCCAGCAGCCCGGGGACGGGGGTAGGGGAGACCCAGTACTTC. Protein sequence: CASSPGTGVGETQYF.

The chain is built from TRBV18 and TRBJ1-5; 9 nucleotides match TRBD1. CDR1 and CDR2 (germline): KGHSH, LQKENI. The V and J ends lost 3 bases and 10 bases, in that order; junction bases with no gene match: 7. CDR3 size: 14 residues. The CDR3 reads CASSPRDRDGPQHF. In DNA, the CDR3 is TGTGCCAGCTCACCGCGGGACAGGGATGGACCCCAGCATTTT.

The V and J genes are TRBV10-1 and TRBJ1-1; possible D gene TRBD1, 5 bases. CDR1 and CDR2 (germline): WNHNN, SYGVQD (reference sequence). This CDR3 is built from 16 residues. V gave up 6 bases and J gave up 5 bases, with 22 bases separating them. The CDR3, as DNA: TGCGCCAGCAGGGGGGAGACTGGCGAGGGAGGAACTGAAGCTTTCTTT. As protein: CASRGETGEGGTEAFF.

The chain couples TRBV11-3 to TRBJ2-3, with 7 bases identical to TRBD2. Germline values: CDR1 SGHNT, CDR2 YENEEA. There are 14 residues in the CDR3. V shed 5 bases, J shed 0 bases, and the junction held 2 bases outside the gene matches. The CDR3 sequence: CASSRGESTDTQYF. The CDR3 nucleotides read TGTGCCAGCAGCCGGGGGGAGAGCACAGATACGCAGTATTTT.

This chain uses TRBV7-9 with TRBJ2-7; 8 nucleotides line up with TRBD1. The CDR3 is 15 amino acids. V shed 5 bases, J shed 9 bases, and the junction held 15 bases outside the gene matches. The V gene's germline CDR1 is SEHNR and CDR2 FQNEAQ (reference sequence). CDR3: CASSQISGQEKGQYF. For the CDR3, the DNA is TGTGCCAGCAGCCAAATATCGGGACAGGAAAAGGGGCAGTACTTC.

J is TRBJ2-3 and V is TRBV19; 8 nucleotides agree with TRBD2. Looked up from germline, CDR1 is LNHDA and CDR2 is SQIVND (reference sequence). The junction had 7 bases not matched to a gene; V was cut back by 5 bases and J by 6 bases. CDR3 length: 14 amino acids. The CDR3 sequence: CASSQGLVSDTQYF. The CDR3 DNA reads as TGTGCCAGTAGTCAGGGACTAGTTAGTGATACGCAGTATTTT.

The chain joins TRBV11-1 to TRBJ2-1; the D gene is possibly TRBD2 (5 bases). Trimming stripped 5 bases from V and 2 bases from J, with 13 bases between. Germline CDR1 and CDR2: SGHAT and FQDESV (reference sequence). This CDR3 region has 15 residues. The CDR3 protein is CASSLRVGAYNEQFF. The CDR3 nucleotides are TGTGCCAGCAGCCTCCGGGTGGGAGCCTACAATGAGCAGTTCTTC. The variable domain in full, completed from reference TRBV11-1 and TRBJ2-1, reads EAEVAQSPRYKITEKSQAVAFWCDPISGHATLYWYRQILGQGPELLVQFQDESVVDDSQLPKDRFSAERLKGVDSTLKIQPAELGDSAMYLCASSLRVGAYNEQFFGPGTRLTVL.

The V and J genes are TRBV19 and TRBJ1-6; 12 bases line up with TRBD1. Germline V gives CDR1 LNHDA, CDR2 SQIVND (reference sequence). The CDR3 runs to 14 residues. Germline trimming cut 3 bases from V and 14 bases from J; bases unmatched to any gene: 5. The CDR3, as DNA: TGTGCCAGTAGTATGGGACAGGGGGCCTCGGCCCTCCACTTT. It encodes CASSMGQGASALHF.

This clone has a handful of counts. The chain couples TRBV12-5 to TRBJ1-5, with TRBD1 matching over 8 bases. This CDR3 has 15 residues. CDR1 and CDR2 from the germline V gene are LGHNT and FRNRAP. The V segment lost 5 bases and the J segment 2 bases; nucleotides outside the gene matches: 5. The CDR3 sequence is CASGQTGGGNQPQHF. The CDR3 coding sequence is TGTGCTAGTGGTCAAACAGGGGGGGGCAATCAGCCCCAGCATTTT.

The CDR3 DNA follows: TGTGCCAGCAGTCCCTTATCTTTCACTGAGAGTTCCCAGCATTTT. This sequence encodes CASSPLSFTESSQHF. V and J are TRBV6-1 and TRBJ1-5; D is undetermined. CDR3 length: 15 residues. V was shortened by 5 bases and J by 11 bases, with 22 bases between the two germline ends. CDR1 is MNHNS and CDR2 is SASEGT in the germline V gene.

This clone was picked up one time. The gene calls are TRBV6-5 and TRBJ2-5; D may be TRBD2 (6 bases). This CDR3 has 15 amino acids. Trimming removed 2 bases from V and 11 bases from J, with 21 bases in between. Germline V lookup: CDR1 MNHEY, CDR2 SVGAGI. CDR3 protein: CASSYVFGGTTEQYF. The CDR3 nucleotides are TGTGCCAGCAGTTACGTTTTCGGGGGTACAACAGAGCAGTACTTC.

The gene calls are TRBV6-6 and TRBJ2-5; D is unclear. Looked up from germline, CDR1 is MNHNY and CDR2 is SVGAGI (reference sequence). Trimming stripped 7 bases from V and 3 bases from J, with 15 bases between. This CDR3 has 14 amino acids. The CDR3 loop reads CASTLIQTEETQYF. The CDR3 DNA is TGTGCCAGCACCCTAATACAGACGGAAGAGACCCAGTACTTC.

The rearrangement links TRBV5-1 to TRBJ2-1; 8 bases map to TRBD1. J was trimmed by 12 bases and V by 5 bases; bases with no gene match: 7. Germline V CDR1 and CDR2: SGHRS, YFSETQ. The CDR3 runs 12 residues. The CDR3 region has the DNA TGCGCCAGCAGGGCGACAGGGGCAGCGCAGTTCTTC. It yields the protein CASRATGAAQFF.

Concerning this clone itself: One junction end disagrees with the germline gene, perhaps due to a read error. The V call is TRBV7-9, the J call TRBJ1-1; D unresolved. The length of the CDR3 is 18 residues. Germline V gene sequence: CDR1 SEHNR, CDR2 FQNEAQ (reference sequence). CDR3 nucleotides: TGTTCCAGCAGCCCCTTGGGGAGGGCCGTACGAATGAACACTGAAGCTTTCTTT. It specifies CSSSPLGRAVRMNTEAFF.

The chain's CDR3 is CASSLAGARGSDTQYF. In nucleotides, the CDR3 is TGTGCCAGCAGCTTAGCGGGAGCCAGAGGATCAGATACGCAGTATTTT. The chain carries TRBV7-3 and TRBJ2-3; 7 nucleotides agree with TRBD2. Germline-derived CDR1 and CDR2 are SGHTA and FQGTGA. Trimming cost V 2 bases and J 4 bases; bases outside gene matches: 9. This CDR3 is 16 amino acids long.

V gene TRBV29-1 combines with J gene TRBJ2-1; 15 nucleotides align to TRBD2. The length of the CDR3 is 14 residues. After removal of 7 bases from V and 9 bases from J, the junction contained 7 bases not matched to a gene. Germline V lookup: CDR1 SQVTM, CDR2 ANQGSEA. CDR3 residues: CSGTPGLAGGEQFF. CDR3 bases: TGCAGCGGAACCCCGGGACTAGCGGGGGGTGAGCAGTTCTTC.

This sequence joins TRBV14 and TRBJ2-1; TRBD2 aligns across 11 bases. CDR1 is SGHDN and CDR2 is FVKESK in the germline V gene. V was clipped by 3 bases and J by 2 bases; unmatched bases: 0. This CDR3 is built from 15 residues. The CDR3 is CASSQGLAAYNEQFF. The CDR3 DNA is TGTGCCAGCAGCCAGGGACTAGCGGCCTACAATGAGCAGTTCTTC.